The 24 T cell receptor beta chains in this list originate from one sample, sequenced in a study of T cells after posttransplantation cyclophosphamide. Controls had myeloablative marrow grafts with methotrexate and calcineurin inhibitor, sampled at 1 year. Method: immunoSEQ multiplex PCR; TCRdb's copy keeps in-frame clones and lacks some. The sample holds about 12,000 clones; about 80% are singletons and the top ten take about 4%. Sample: PBMCs, taken roughly 370 days after allogeneic stem cell transplant with calcineurin inhibitor and methotrexate. Receptors originate from a young adult male patient who received an allogeneic stem cell transplant from an unrelated donor, was CMV-positive, and had acute GVHD only. The T cells may come from the graft donor.

In this sample, this clone turned up once. V and J are TRBV19 and TRBJ2-4; the match to TRBD2 covers 14 bases. V trimming: 1 base; J trimming: 8 bases; junction bases outside the gene matches: 10. The germline CDR1 and CDR2 sequences are LNHDA and SQIVND (reference sequence). This CDR3 has 18 amino acids. The CDR3 DNA follows: TGTGCCAGTAGTATAGCGATGGGACTAGCGGGAGAGGGGGACATTCAGTACTTC. This gives the protein CASSIAMGLAGEGDIQYF.

The chain joins TRBV7-9 to TRBJ1-1, with 8 bases lining up with TRBD1. Germline trimming cut 0 bases from V and 7 bases from J; bases unmatched to any gene: 10. Looked up from germline, CDR1 is SEHNR and CDR2 is FQNEAQ (reference sequence). The CDR3 is made up of 16 amino acids. CDR3 nucleotides: TGTGCCAGCAGCTTAGCCCTAGCAGGGGGCAATATTGAAGCTTTCTTT. It translates to CASSLALAGGNIEAFF. Full variable domain (rest looked up from reference TRBV7-9 and TRBJ1-1): DTGVSQNPRHKITKRGQNVTFRCDPISEHNRLYWYRQTLGQGPEFLTYFQNEAQLEKSRLLSDRFSAERPKGSFSTLEIQRTEQGDSAMYLCASSLALAGGNIEAFFGQGTRLTVV.

The chain carries TRBV19 and TRBJ1-5; D is undetermined. CDR1 is LNHDA and CDR2 is SQIVND in the germline V gene (reference sequence). Trimming removed 3 bases from V and 5 bases from J, with 11 bases in between. The CDR3 extends over 14 amino acids. The CDR3 spells CASSIHSNDQPQHF. Here the CDR3 DNA reads TGTGCCAGTAGTATCCACAGCAACGATCAGCCCCAGCATTTT.

V gene TRBV11-3 combines with J gene TRBJ1-2, with D perhaps TRBD1 (6 bases). Trimming removed 4 bases from V and 5 bases from J, with 14 bases in between. The CDR3 contains 14 residues. Per germline, CDR1 SGHNT and CDR2 YENEEA. The DNA of the CDR3 is TGTGCCAGCAGCTCAGGGGTACTCCGGTATGGCTACACCTTC. This codes for CASSSGVLRYGYTF.

This clone was detected only a few times. The rearrangement links TRBV6-5 to TRBJ2-7, with D tentatively TRBD2 (6 bases). The CDR3 covers 13 residues. CDR1 and CDR2 (germline): MNHEY, SVGAGI. The V end lost 8 bases, the J end lost 3 bases, and 14 bases lay between the germline ends. The CDR3, as DNA: TGTGCCAGCCGGCGGGGCGGGGACTACGAGCAGTACTTC. Its protein is CASRRGGDYEQYF.

This clone appeared a few times. This chain joins TRBV9 and TRBJ1-4; 9 bases map to TRBD1. This CDR3 spans 14 amino acids. The V segment lost 2 bases and the J segment 5 bases; nucleotides outside the gene matches: 1. The V gene's germline CDR1 is SGDLS and CDR2 YYNGEE. Here the CDR3 reads CASSVGQGNEKLFF. In nucleotides, the CDR3 is TGTGCCAGCAGCGTCGGACAGGGGAATGAAAAACTGTTTTTT.

A single count supports this clone. This chain uses TRBV6-6 with TRBJ1-1; D uncertain. V dropped 7 bases and J dropped 4 bases, with 13 bases sitting between them. CDR3 length: 13 amino acids. Germline CDR1 MNHNY, CDR2 SVGAGI (reference sequence). The CDR3 DNA reads TGTGCCAGCACCTCCTGGGAGGGCACTGAAGCTTTCTTT. Its protein product is CASTSWEGTEAFF.

The chain is built from TRBV6-5 and TRBJ1-2, with D perhaps matching TRBD1 (6 bases). In germline, CDR1 is MNHEY, CDR2 SVGAGI. V was clipped by 7 bases and J by 1 base, with 16 bases between them. CDR3 length equals 15 residues. The CDR3: CASNTIGGGNYGYTF. In DNA, the CDR3 is TGTGCCAGCAACACCATAGGGGGGGGTAACTATGGCTACACCTTC.

The chain has TRBV5-1 and TRBJ1-2; 8 nucleotides align to TRBD1. CDR3 size: 14 residues. CDR1 is SGHRS, CDR2 YFSETQ, per germline. J was trimmed by 2 bases and V by 6 bases; bases with no gene match: 6. The CDR3 reads CASNMGDRNYGYTF. In DNA form, the CDR3 reads TGCGCCAGCAACATGGGGGACAGGAACTATGGCTACACCTTC.

The V gene is TRBV6-5, the J gene TRBJ2-1, with D maybe TRBD2 (6 bases). The CDR3 sequence is 15 residues long. Trimming removed 8 bases from V and 2 bases from J, with 16 bases in between. The germline V gene encodes CDR1 MNHEY and CDR2 SVGAGI. This chain's CDR3 is CASRYRRGPYNEQFF. The DNA for the CDR3 is TGTGCCAGCCGCTATAGGCGGGGACCCTACAATGAGCAGTTCTTC.

This clone is a singleton in its sample. The V call is TRBV5-1, the J call TRBJ2-7; no firm D call. V was pared by 4 bases and J by 4 bases, with 15 bases between. This CDR3 is 14 amino acids long. CDR1 is SGHRS and CDR2 is YFSETQ in the germline V gene. CDR3 sequence (DNA): TGCGCCAGCAGCCCAACGGGTGAGATATACGAGCAGTACTTC. Residues: CASSPTGEIYEQYF.

The chain carries TRBV7-3 and TRBJ2-7, with D tentatively TRBD1 (6 bases). Trimming pared 1 base from V and 0 bases from J, leaving 7 bases between. The CDR3 has 14 amino acids. Germline-derived CDR1 and CDR2 are SGHTA and FQGTGA. Here the CDR3 DNA reads TGTGCCAGCAGCTTAATAGGGGGCTCCTACGAGCAGTACTTC. It translates to CASSLIGGSYEQYF.

The rearrangement joins TRBV6-5 to TRBJ2-5; TRBD2 matches 10 bases. The CDR3 spans 14 residues. The germline gives CDR1 MNHEY, CDR2 SVGAGI. V lost 10 bases and J lost 5; bases outside the gene matches: 10. The CDR3 nucleotides are TGTGCCACCTCTTTAGCGGGGGGTGTTGAGACCCAGTACTTC. Translation gives CATSLAGGVETQYF.

The genes are TRBV4-1 and TRBJ1-5; tentatively, D is TRBD1 (6 bases). The CDR3 covers 16 residues. From germline, CDR1 is MGHRA and CDR2 YSYEKL. V shed 1 base and J shed 5 bases, with 15 bases lying between them. CDR3 protein: CASSQVVQGSHQPQHF. The DNA for the CDR3 is TGCGCCAGCAGCCAAGTTGTTCAGGGGAGTCATCAGCCCCAGCATTTT.

The chain links TRBV9 to TRBJ1-5, with D maybe TRBD1 (6 bases). This CDR3 comprises 15 residues. V was cut by 3 bases and J by 7 bases, with 17 bases left in between. Germline CDR1 and CDR2: SGDLS and YYNGEE. The CDR3 DNA reads as TGTGCCAGCAGCGCAACCGCGGGGGGCAGGCAGCCCCAGCATTTT. It is translated as CASSATAGGRQPQHF.

V is TRBV18 and J is TRBJ1-1, with D perhaps TRBD1 (6 bases). Germline CDR1 reads KGHSH; CDR2 reads LQKENI. V lost 3 bases, J lost 1 base, and 15 bases lay in between. The CDR3 sequence is 16 residues long. The CDR3 DNA reads as TGTGCCAGCTCACCGCTGCGACAGACAGGGAACACTGAAGCTTTCTTT. It codes for CASSPLRQTGNTEAFF.

The chain recombines TRBV5-1 with TRBJ2-7; D is possibly TRBD2 (5 bases). From germline, CDR1 is SGHRS and CDR2 YFSETQ. The V gene lost 4 bases and the J gene lost 3 bases, with 11 bases spanning the gap. The CDR3 spans 13 residues. This CDR3 reads CASSHRGDYEQYF. CDR3 nucleotide sequence: TGCGCCAGCAGCCACCGGGGAGACTACGAGCAGTACTTC.

The chain uses TRBV29-1 and TRBJ1-1, with D maybe TRBD1 (6 bases). Germline assignment: CDR1 SQVTM and CDR2 ANQGSEA. Between the trimmed V and J ends, which lost 4 bases and 0 bases, there was a span of 9 bases. This CDR3 is 13 amino acids long. CDR3 sequence (DNA): TGCAGCGTTGGACAGGATTTGAACACTGAAGCTTTCTTT. The encoded protein is CSVGQDLNTEAFF.

This clone is labeled large. The genes are TRBV4-1 and TRBJ2-5; 11 positions agree with TRBD1. Germline V gene sequence: CDR1 MGHRA, CDR2 YSYEKL. J gave up 3 bases and V 4 bases, and 10 bases lay outside the gene matches. CDR3 length: 17 amino acids. This CDR3 is CASSPYHPGQGEETQYF. The CDR3 DNA sequence: TGCGCCAGCAGCCCTTACCATCCGGGACAGGGGGAAGAGACCCAGTACTTC.

The chain links TRBV30 to TRBJ1-1; D call uncertain. CDR1 and CDR2 from the germline V gene are GTSNPN and SVGIG (reference sequence). Trimming took 2 bases from V and 2 from J, leaving 9 bases between them. CDR3 length: 13 amino acids. In DNA form, the CDR3 reads TGTGCCTGGAGTACAGACATTAACACTGAAGCTTTCTTT. Translation: CAWSTDINTEAFF.

The chain joins TRBV13 to TRBJ1-1; D is possibly TRBD1 (6 bases). CDR1 PRHDT and CDR2 FYEKMQ come from the germline V gene (reference sequence). V was clipped by 5 bases and J by 4 bases, with 20 bases between them. The CDR3 is 16 amino acids. The CDR3 DNA reads as TGTGCCAGCAGCCTAGAGCCATTACAGGGTGCCACTGAAGCTTTCTTT. Translated, it gives CASSLEPLQGATEAFF.

The CDR3 DNA sequence: TGTGCCAGCTCAGCGGCTAGCGGGAGATTCTACGAGCAGTACTTC. This encodes CASSAASGRFYEQYF. The rearrangement joins TRBV18 to TRBJ2-7; 10 nucleotides line up with TRBD2. In germline, CDR1 is KGHSH, CDR2 LQKENI. After removal of 5 bases from V and 3 bases from J, the junction contained 7 bases not matched to a gene. CDR3 length: 15 residues.

This clone was seen just once. The chain joins TRBV11-2 to TRBJ1-1; TRBD1 matches at 7 bases. This CDR3 spans 13 amino acids. V dropped 8 bases and J dropped 1; count of bases not matched to a gene: 4. CDR1 SGHAT and CDR2 FQNNGV come from the germline V gene. CDR3 amino acids: CASGNRGNTEAFF. CDR3 sequence (DNA): TGTGCCAGCGGTAACAGGGGGAACACTGAAGCTTTCTTT.

This chain connects TRBV9 to TRBJ2-2; 10 bases match TRBD2. The CDR3 runs to 15 residues. Germline values: CDR1 SGDLS, CDR2 YYNGEE. V trimming: 4 bases; J trimming: 5 bases; junction bases outside the gene matches: 5. The CDR3 spells CASSSLAGATGELFF. The CDR3 DNA is TGTGCCAGCAGCTCTCTAGCGGGAGCTACCGGGGAGCTGTTTTTT.